The source of this T cell receptor (beta chain) is a study of blood T cell repertoires in COVID-19. The CDR3 is 17 amino acids. V trimming: 1 base; J trimming: 5 bases; junction bases outside the gene matches: 6. Germline assignment: CDR1 SGHRS and CDR2 YFSETQ. Repertoires were generated with immunoSEQ multiplex PCR, while TCRdb's copy carries only in-frame clones and drops some. The data hold 350,000 to 450,000 clones, with roughly 90% observed a single time. This clone was observed a handful of times. The source material was PBMCs or T cells enriched from blood (not recorded which). The chain joins TRBV5-1 to TRBJ2-1, with TRBD2 matching over 13 bases. The source is a woman between 18 and 29 years old who had been exposed to COVID-19. The CDR3 DNA is TGCGCCAGCAGCTTGAGGCGGGGACTAGCGGGGAACAATGAGCAGTTCTTC. Amino acids: CASSLRRGLAGNNEQFF.